This entry lists 27 T cell receptor beta chains sequenced from one sample in a study of human T cells and chemical hapten exposure. Time point of the sample: patch test 3, about 24 weeks after DPC sensitization. Treatment meaning: therapeutic diphenylcyclopropenone sensitization with weekly scalp DPC. TCRdb reanalysed the RACE reads using MiXCR and keeps one entry per CDR3 protein. The data show 100,000 to 120,000 distinct CDR3 sequences, under 40% seen once. The source was whole blood, collected in connection with sensitization to the hapten diphenylcyclopropenone (DPC). These receptor sequences come from a man aged 35 to 55 with alopecia areata. Some clones in this sample may be carry-over from other donors' samples.

This sequence joins TRBV29-1 and TRBJ2-3; D perhaps matches TRBD2 (6 bases). V lost 7 bases, J lost 6 bases, and 17 bases lay in between. From germline, CDR1 is SQVTM and CDR2 ANQGSEA. The CDR3 contains 13 residues. CDR3 sequence reads: CSASAGVYDTQYF. The CDR3 bases are TGCAGCGCTTCAGCGGGTGTCTATGATACGCAGTATTTT.

This chain links TRBV28 with TRBJ2-7, with D perhaps TRBD1 (6 bases). This CDR3 is built from 14 residues. From germline, CDR1 is MDHEN and CDR2 SYDVKM. Trimming cost V 3 bases and J 3 bases, with 12 bases left between them. The CDR3 nucleotides are TGTGCCAGCAGTTTCTCGGCAGGGGTCTACGAGCAGTACTTC. Protein: CASSFSAGVYEQYF.

This clonotype has more than one count but fewer than ten. The rearrangement joins TRBV6-5 to TRBJ2-2, with D possibly TRBD2 on 5 matching bases. Germline CDR1 and CDR2: MNHEY and SVGAGI. With 4 bases removed from V and 8 bases from J, the gap between germline ends came to 11 bases. CDR3 length equals 13 residues. The CDR3 loop is CASSSPRGGELFF. In nucleotides, the CDR3 is TGTGCCAGCAGTTCCCCTCGGGGTGGGGAGCTGTTTTTT.

The V gene is TRBV10-3, the J gene TRBJ1-4; 7 nucleotides line up with TRBD1. After removal of 8 bases from V and 3 bases from J, the junction contained 3 bases not matched to a gene. The CDR3 has 13 residues. Germline assignment: CDR1 ENHRY and CDR2 SYGVKD. The CDR3 here is CAIRDRSNEKLFF. The CDR3 nucleotides are TGTGCCATCCGGGACAGATCTAATGAAAAACTGTTTTTT.

CDR3 protein: CASSLQDRGREQYF. The CDR3 DNA reads TGTGCCAGCAGTTTGCAGGACAGGGGGCGCGAGCAGTACTTC. The genes are TRBV28 and TRBJ2-7; 11 bases fit TRBD1. Germline-derived CDR1 and CDR2 are MDHEN and SYDVKM. Trimming cost V 3 bases and J 6 bases; bases outside gene matches: 4. The CDR3 length is 14 residues.

The V call is TRBV28, the J call TRBJ2-2, with D maybe TRBD2 (7 bases). V gave up 8 bases and J gave up 4 bases, with 11 bases separating them. Looked up from germline, CDR1 is MDHEN and CDR2 is SYDVKM. The CDR3 length is 13 residues. The CDR3 sequence: CASGGGGTGELFF. The CDR3 DNA is TGTGCCAGCGGGGGGGGCGGCACCGGGGAGCTGTTTTTT.

This clonotype was seen once. At one end, the junction sequence differs from germline, possibly due to a read error. DNA of the CDR3: TGTGCCAGGAGTTCGCTAGTCGTAGCCAAAAACATTCAGTACTTC. Amino acid sequence: CARSSLVVAKNIQYF. The chain is built from TRBV28 and TRBJ2-4; D is ambiguous. Germline V CDR1 and CDR2: MDHEN, SYDVKM. The CDR3 sequence is 15 residues long.

This clonotype has more than one count but fewer than ten. This chain connects TRBV27 to TRBJ1-1; unclear D gene. The CDR3 loop spans 11 amino acids. Germline CDR1 is MNHEY and CDR2 is SMNVEV (reference sequence). V dropped 3 bases and J dropped 10 bases, with 9 bases sitting between them. CDR3 in amino acids: CASSFGGRAFF. The CDR3 coding sequence is TGTGCCAGCAGTTTCGGTGGAAGAGCTTTCTTT.

The chain employs TRBV7-2 and TRBJ2-7, with D uncertain. This CDR3 has 12 amino acids. Germline loops: CDR1 SGHTA, CDR2 FQGNSA. The germline V and J ends were trimmed by 2 bases and 6 bases, with 8 bases remaining between them. The CDR3 protein is CASSLSVSEQYF. DNA of the CDR3: TGTGCCAGCAGCTTATCTGTGTCCGAGCAGTACTTC.

This clonotype was seen only a few times. The chain couples TRBV4-2 to TRBJ1-5, with D maybe TRBD1 (6 bases). The germline V and J ends were trimmed by 3 bases and 2 bases, with 14 bases remaining between them. The CDR3 consists of 16 residues. CDR1 LGHNA and CDR2 YNFKEQ come from the germline V gene. The CDR3: CASSHPGQTGNQPQHF. The CDR3 coding sequence is TGTGCCAGCAGCCATCCCGGACAGACTGGCAATCAGCCCCAGCATTTT.

The chain links TRBV29-1 to TRBJ2-5; 7 nucleotides line up with TRBD1. V trimming: 4 bases; J trimming: 2 bases; junction bases outside the gene matches: 4. Germline V lookup: CDR1 SQVTM, CDR2 ANQGSEA. This CDR3 region has 13 residues. The CDR3 is CSVGGQRQETQYF. CDR3 sequence (DNA): TGCAGCGTTGGGGGACAGCGACAAGAGACCCAGTACTTC.

This chain connects TRBV12-3 or TRBV12-4 to TRBJ2-1, with 12 positions matching TRBD2. The CDR3 sequence is 15 residues long. The J segment lost 4 bases and the V segment lost 4 bases, leaving 2 bases of the junction unmatched. CDR3 coding DNA: TGTGCCAGCAGTTCGGGACTAGCGGGTTACAATGAGCAGTTCTTC. It yields the protein CASSSGLAGYNEQFF.

The table lists this clonotype with a few counts. The rearrangement links TRBV30 to TRBJ2-7; D perhaps matches TRBD1 (7 bases). V shed 0 bases and J shed 7 bases, with 13 bases lying between them. The V gene's germline CDR1 is GTSNPN and CDR2 SVGIG (reference sequence). The CDR3 sequence is 13 residues long. CDR3 DNA sequence: TGTGCCTGGAGTGTACTACAGGGGAGGGAGCAGTACTTC. Translation gives CAWSVLQGREQYF.

The rearrangement uses TRBV28 and TRBJ2-7; 9 bases agree with TRBD1. V was clipped by 4 bases and J by 3 bases; unmatched bases: 7. Germline V lookup: CDR1 MDHEN, CDR2 SYDVKM. The CDR3 is 15 amino acids. This chain's CDR3 is CASSSPGQGNYEQYF. The CDR3 bases are TGTGCCAGCAGTTCACCGGGACAGGGAAACTACGAGCAGTACTTC.

This clonotype was recorded a few times. The V call is TRBV6-5, the J call TRBJ1-1; D uncertain. Per the germline V gene, CDR1 is MNHEY and CDR2 is SVGAGI. The V end was cut by 8 bases, the J end by 3 bases, with 13 bases between. There are 13 residues in the CDR3. The DNA of the CDR3 is TGTGCCAGCTCCAGAAATAGGGACACTGAAGCTTTCTTT. It yields the protein CASSRNRDTEAFF.

Worth noting for this clonotype: The CDR3 ends on some other residue instead of the conserved phenylalanine or tryptophan, so this is likely a read error. This rearrangement joins TRBV5-1 to TRBJ2-1; D might be TRBD2 (6 bases). Trimming removed 3 bases from V and 7 bases from J, with 20 bases in between. There are 16 residues in the CDR3. The V gene's germline CDR1 is SGHRS and CDR2 YFSETQ. The CDR3 coding sequence is TGCGCCAGCAGCTCTCGAGGAGGGTTGAGGTTAAATGAGCAGTTCTCC. Translation: CASSSRGGLRLNEQFS.

This clonotype was detected only a few times. The V gene is TRBV2, the J gene TRBJ1-6; D gene unclear. The CDR3 loop spans 14 amino acids. Germline-derived CDR1 and CDR2 are SNHLY and FYNNEI. Trimming cost V 1 base and J 6 bases, with 7 bases left between them. Here the CDR3 DNA reads TGTGCCAGCAGTGAAGGGCAGAGTAATTCACCCCTCCACTTT. Translation: CASSEGQSNSPLHF.

V and J are TRBV7-9 and TRBJ2-1; 7 bases align to TRBD2. This CDR3 spans 14 amino acids. The V gene's germline CDR1 is SEHNR and CDR2 FQNEAQ (reference sequence). The V gene end was trimmed by 5 bases and the J gene end by 9 bases; junction bases not matched to a gene: 10. The CDR3 coding sequence is TGTGCCAGCAGCCCCAGGCGGGAGACAGTTGAGCAGTTCTTC. Protein product: CASSPRRETVEQFF.

The chain employs TRBV5-4 and TRBJ2-1; TRBD2 aligns across 7 bases. The CDR3 consists of 14 residues. V was clipped by 0 bases and J by 7 bases; unmatched bases: 4. Germline CDR1 reads SGHNT; CDR2 reads YYREEE (reference sequence). CDR3 DNA: TGTGCCAGCAGCTTGGGCGGGAGCTTGAATGAGCAGTTCTTC. This codes for CASSLGGSLNEQFF.

The CDR3 DNA reads TGTGCCAGCACCACCCCTCATCTAGCGTCGCCGCAGTATTTT. Protein product: CASTTPHLASPQYF. This sequence joins TRBV12-3 or TRBV12-4 and TRBJ2-3; D is possibly TRBD2 (6 bases). Trimming removed 7 bases at V and 10 bases at J, with 21 bases between. The CDR3 has 14 amino acids.

This chain links TRBV6-2 or TRBV6-3 with TRBJ2-7; D not certain. The germline V and J ends were trimmed by 6 bases and 2 bases, with 11 bases remaining between them. The CDR3 loop spans 13 amino acids. Per germline, CDR1 MNHEY and CDR2 SVGEGT. This CDR3 reads CASRPPAAYEQYV. DNA for the CDR3: TGTGCCAGCAGACCTCCCGCAGCCTACGAGCAGTACGTC.

The table lists this clonotype with a few counts. This rearrangement joins TRBV6-5 to TRBJ2-7; weak D call: TRBD2 (5 bases). From germline, CDR1 is MNHEY and CDR2 SVGAGI. The length of the CDR3 is 14 residues. V dropped 5 bases and J dropped 1 base, with 12 bases sitting between them. The chain's CDR3 is CASSPDSISYEQYV. In DNA form, the CDR3 reads TGTGCCAGCAGTCCGGACTCTATATCCTACGAGCAGTACGTC.

This clonotype was seen only a few times. The V gene is TRBV28, the J gene TRBJ2-3, with D maybe TRBD2 (5 bases). The germline V gene encodes CDR1 MDHEN and CDR2 SYDVKM. The V and J ends lost 6 bases and 0 bases respectively, with 10 bases between them. This CDR3 has 14 amino acids. CDR3 DNA: TGTGCCAGCAGAAGCGGTGCGAGCACAGATACGCAGTATTTT. Its protein product is CASRSGASTDTQYF.

The rearrangement links TRBV29-1 to TRBJ2-3; D perhaps matches TRBD2 (5 bases). Germline CDR1 and CDR2: SQVTM and ANQGSEA. V gave up 4 bases and J gave up 2 bases, with 16 bases separating them. This CDR3 comprises 15 residues. In DNA, the CDR3 is TGCAGCGTTGTCTCTCAGCGGATACCCACAGATACGCAGTATTTT. As protein: CSVVSQRIPTDTQYF.

A single count supports this clonotype. The chain recombines TRBV2 with TRBJ1-1; 7 bases map to TRBD1. The CDR3 length is 14 residues. Germline CDR1 reads SNHLY; CDR2 reads FYNNEI. Trimming removed 3 bases from V and 10 bases from J; junction bases left unmatched: 11. The CDR3 nucleotides read TGTGCCAGCAGTGACGAACAGGGGTTCGTTCGAGCTTTCTTT. Its protein is CASSDEQGFVRAFF. The complete variable domain, with remaining parts taken from reference TRBV2 and TRBJ1-1, reads EPEVTQTPSHQVTQMGQEVILRCVPISNHLYFYWYRQILGQKVEFLVSFYNNEISEKSEIFDDQFSVERPDGSNFTLKIRSTKLEDSAMYFCASSDEQGFVRAFFGQGTRLTVV.

The V gene is TRBV7-9, the J gene TRBJ2-7; TRBD2 aligns across 10 bases. The germline CDR1 and CDR2 sequences are SEHNR and FQNEAQ (reference sequence). Trimming cost V 5 bases and J 3 bases; bases outside gene matches: 4. The CDR3 loop spans 14 amino acids. The CDR3 sequence: CASSGIAGGYEQYV. CDR3 bases: TGTGCCAGCAGCGGTATAGCGGGAGGCTACGAGCAGTACGTC.

The chain recombines TRBV6-5 with TRBJ1-5; D is uncertain. The germline CDR1 and CDR2 sequences are MNHEY and SVGAGI. Deletions cut 5 bases from V and 4 bases from J, with 12 bases between. This CDR3 has 14 residues. This CDR3 is CASSKSTGNQPQHF. Written as DNA, the CDR3 is TGTGCCAGCAGTAAATCCACGGGTAATCAGCCCCAGCATTTT.